Below, 15 T cell receptor beta chains from the same sample are listed, as sequenced in a study of regulatory T cells in long-lasting Graves disease. The time point: newly diagnosed GD, antithyroid drugs for less than 3 months. Extracted RNA from PBMCs served as the source of the TCR library. Investigators prepared the TCR beta libraries by applying iRepertoire HTBI primers and Arm-PCR of CDR3 regions. Each CDR3 protein gets one entry after TCRdb re-called the multiplex PCR reads with MiXCR. The sample consists of some 370,000 distinct CDR3 sequences, approximately 10% of them appearing once. These records were also assigned to another study, of T cells in Graves' hyperthyroidism and ophthalmopathy.

The material was peripheral blood mononuclear cells (PBMCs), obtained at new diagnosis, from a patient treated with antithyroid drugs. The source is a woman aged 18-30 years with Graves disease.

This clonotype was counted many times. The chain joins TRBV10-3 to TRBJ1-2; no definite D call. From germline, CDR1 is ENHRY and CDR2 SYGVKD. V was cut by 0 bases and J by 5 bases, with 13 bases left in between. The CDR3 length is 15 residues. CDR3 region: CAISESWRKKYGYTF. The DNA for the CDR3 is TGTGCCATCAGTGAGTCGTGGCGGAAAAAATATGGCTACACCTTC.

This clonotype occurred many times. The chain has TRBV6-1 and TRBJ2-3, with TRBD2 matching over 10 bases. Looked up from germline, CDR1 is MNHNS and CDR2 is SASEGT. V lost 6 bases to trimming and J lost 2 bases; unmatched junction nucleotides: 5. The CDR3 runs 15 residues. In DNA, the CDR3 is TGTGCCAGCAGACGACTAGCGGGTGACACAGATACGCAGTATTTT. Protein sequence: CASRRLAGDTDTQYF.

This clonotype came up many times. CDR3: CASSPGRMNTEAFF. The CDR3 DNA reads TGTGCCAGCAGCCCCGGTCGCATGAACACTGAAGCTTTCTTT. This sequence joins TRBV6-4 and TRBJ1-1; D gene uncertain. The CDR3 spans 14 residues. V lost 6 bases and J lost 0, with 11 bases in between. CDR1 is MRHNA, CDR2 SNTAGT, per germline.

This clonotype was seen repeatedly, ten times or more. This chain uses TRBV24-1 with TRBJ2-1; 7 positions agree with TRBD2. J lost 8 bases, V lost 1 base, and 7 bases had no gene match. The CDR3 extends over 15 amino acids. Per germline, CDR1 KGHDR and CDR2 SFDVKD. This chain's CDR3 is CATSDFGGSKDEQFF. The CDR3 DNA reads as TGTGCCACCAGTGATTTTGGCGGGAGTAAAGATGAGCAGTTCTTC.

In this sample, this clonotype turned up a few times. The rearrangement uses TRBV20-1 and TRBJ1-2; D might be TRBD1 (6 bases). Germline V lookup: CDR1 DFQATT, CDR2 SNEGSKA (reference sequence). V was clipped by 3 bases and J by 2 bases, with 13 bases between them. The length of the CDR3 is 14 residues. CDR3 residues: CSASLWGANYGYTF. CDR3 nucleotides: TGCAGTGCTAGTCTGTGGGGGGCAAACTATGGCTACACCTTC.

The J gene is TRBJ2-4, the V gene TRBV25-1; 9 positions agree with TRBD2. CDR1 MGHDK and CDR2 SYGVNS come from the germline V gene. The J segment lost 9 bases and the V segment lost 7 bases, leaving 13 bases of the junction unmatched. The CDR3 length is 15 residues. CDR3 in amino acids: CASIGPSGMNVIQYF. CDR3 nucleotide sequence: TGTGCCAGCATCGGGCCTAGCGGGATGAACGTCATTCAGTACTTC.

This clonotype has at least ten counts. The CDR3 nucleotides read TGTGCCAGCAGTTCCTCGGGAGGAGATACGCAGTATTTT. Encoded protein: CASSSSGGDTQYF. J is TRBJ2-3 and V is TRBV28, with 7 nucleotides matching TRBD2. The CDR3 totals 13 residues. CDR1 MDHEN and CDR2 SYDVKM come from the germline V gene. After removal of 4 bases from V and 5 bases from J, the junction contained 3 bases not matched to a gene.

This clonotype was seen ten or more times. The V call is TRBV5-1, the J call TRBJ1-1, with 9 bases lining up with TRBD1. After removal of 5 bases from V and 4 bases from J, the junction contained 24 bases not matched to a gene. CDR3 size: 20 residues. CDR1 and CDR2 (germline): SGHRS, YFSETQ. In nucleotides, the CDR3 is TGCGCCAGCAGGCCGACCACCGGGACAGGGAATTGGGCGCGGAGCACTGAAGCTTTCTTT. This codes for CASRPTTGTGNWARSTEAFF.

There are many counts of this clonotype. The gene calls are TRBV15 and TRBJ1-5; D is uncertain. The germline CDR1 and CDR2 sequences are LNHNV and YYDKDF (reference sequence). Trimming stripped 1 base from V and 3 bases from J, with 7 bases between. The length of the CDR3 is 14 residues. The CDR3 region is CATSRVGPNQPQHF. The CDR3, as DNA: TGTGCCACCAGCAGAGTTGGGCCCAATCAGCCCCAGCATTTT.

This chain connects TRBV3-1 to TRBJ2-2, with 7 bases identical to TRBD2. CDR3 length: 17 residues. V lost 4 bases, J lost 0 bases, and 8 bases stayed unmatched. Germline CDR1 LGHDT, CDR2 YNNKEL (reference sequence). CDR3 sequence: CASSRRGDPSNTGELFF. DNA for the CDR3: TGTGCCAGCAGCCGTCGGGGGGACCCTTCGAACACCGGGGAGCTGTTTTTT.

V is TRBV4-3 and J is TRBJ2-4; the match to TRBD1 covers 12 bases. Trimming took 2 bases from V and 2 from J; bases not matched to a gene: 13. This CDR3 is built from 20 residues. CDR1 and CDR2 from the germline V gene are LGHNA and YSLEER. The CDR3 loop reads CASSQPRRPGQGATKNIQYF. DNA for the CDR3: TGCGCCAGCAGCCAACCTAGGCGACCGGGACAGGGGGCGACCAAAAACATTCAGTACTTC.

This clonotype was found many times. The V call is TRBV19, the J call TRBJ1-2; perhaps TRBD1 as D (6 bases). CDR1 is LNHDA and CDR2 is SQIVND in the germline V gene (reference sequence). This CDR3 contains 16 residues. The V and J ends lost 3 bases and 6 bases respectively, with 20 bases between them. The CDR3 here is CASSIYRTATLDGYTF. The CDR3 DNA reads as TGTGCCAGTAGTATTTACCGGACAGCTACATTGGATGGCTACACCTTC.

This clonotype was picked up many times. V usage is TRBV20-1 and J usage is TRBJ2-3; 8 nucleotides agree with TRBD2. This CDR3 spans 15 amino acids. In germline, CDR1 is DFQATT, CDR2 SNEGSKA (reference sequence). Trimming took 6 bases from V and 6 from J; bases not matched to a gene: 14. The CDR3 DNA reads as TGCAGTGCCACGATAGCGGGAAAGAAAAAGGATACGCAGTATTTT. This gives the protein CSATIAGKKKDTQYF.

This clonotype was observed many times. The chain has TRBV7-9 and TRBJ2-3, with D possibly called TRBD1 or TRBD2 (7 bases each). The CDR3 has 15 amino acids. V gave up 10 bases and J gave up 0 bases, with 17 bases separating them. Germline CDR1 SEHNR, CDR2 FQNEAQ (reference sequence). The CDR3 nucleotides read TGTGCCACGAGGGGAGGGGGCCCTAGCACAGATACGCAGTATTTT. It translates to CATRGGGPSTDTQYF. The variable domain in full, with the rest retrieved from reference TRBV7-9 and TRBJ2-3, is DTGVSQNPRHKITKRGQNVTFRCDPISEHNRLYWYRQTLGQGPEFLTYFQNEAQLEKSRLLSDRFSAERPKGSFSTLEIQRTEQGDSAMYLCATRGGGPSTDTQYFGPGTRLTVL.

The sample holds a few counts of this clonotype. The V and J genes are TRBV30 and TRBJ2-1; D gene ambiguous. The CDR3 covers 14 residues. Germline V gene sequence: CDR1 GTSNPN, CDR2 SVGIG (reference sequence). V shed 4 bases and J shed 5 bases, with 15 bases lying between them. The CDR3 reads CAWNARILHNEQFF. The CDR3, as DNA: TGTGCCTGGAACGCTAGAATTCTGCACAATGAGCAGTTCTTC.